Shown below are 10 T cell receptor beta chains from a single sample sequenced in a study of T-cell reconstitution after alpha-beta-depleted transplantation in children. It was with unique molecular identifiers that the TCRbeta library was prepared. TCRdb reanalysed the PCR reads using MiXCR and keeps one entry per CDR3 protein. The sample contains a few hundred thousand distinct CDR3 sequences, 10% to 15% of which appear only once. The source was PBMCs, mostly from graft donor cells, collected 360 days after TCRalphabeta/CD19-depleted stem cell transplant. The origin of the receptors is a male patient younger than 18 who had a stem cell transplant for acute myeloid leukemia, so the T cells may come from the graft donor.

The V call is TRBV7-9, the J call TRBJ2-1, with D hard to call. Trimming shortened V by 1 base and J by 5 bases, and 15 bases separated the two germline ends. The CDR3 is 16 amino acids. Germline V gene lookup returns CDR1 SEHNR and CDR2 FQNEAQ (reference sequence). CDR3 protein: CASSLVGFSGDNEQFF. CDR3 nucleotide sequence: TGTGCCAGCAGCTTAGTGGGGTTCTCAGGTGACAATGAGCAGTTCTTC.

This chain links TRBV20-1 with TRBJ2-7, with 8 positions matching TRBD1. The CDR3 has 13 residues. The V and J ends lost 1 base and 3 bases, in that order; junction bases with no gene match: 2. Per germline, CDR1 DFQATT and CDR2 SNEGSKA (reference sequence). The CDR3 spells CSARGTGLYEQYF. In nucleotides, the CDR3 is TGCAGTGCTAGAGGGACAGGGCTCTACGAGCAGTACTTC.

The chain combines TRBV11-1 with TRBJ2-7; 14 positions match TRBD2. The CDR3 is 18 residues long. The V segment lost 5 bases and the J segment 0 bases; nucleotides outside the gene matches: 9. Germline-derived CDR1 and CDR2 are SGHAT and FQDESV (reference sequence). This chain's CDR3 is CASSPSIGTSGSSYEQYF. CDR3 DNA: TGTGCCAGCAGCCCATCGATCGGGACTAGCGGGAGCTCCTACGAGCAGTACTTC.

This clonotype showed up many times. Here the CDR3 reads CASSVDPGKVQYF. The CDR3 bases are TGTGCCAGCAGCGTAGACCCAGGAAAGGTTCAGTACTTC. This chain connects TRBV9 to TRBJ2-4; no clear D. V was cut by 0 bases and J by 11 bases, with 12 bases left in between. The length of the CDR3 is 13 residues. Germline CDR1 is SGDLS and CDR2 is YYNGEE.

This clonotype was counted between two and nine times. CDR3 bases: TGCAGCGTCGGACAGGCTACTGGAAACACCATATATTTT. It yields the protein CSVGQATGNTIYF. This chain uses TRBV29-1 with TRBJ1-3; 7 positions agree with TRBD1. Germline values: CDR1 SQVTM, CDR2 ANQGSEA. CDR3 length: 13 amino acids. Trimming removed 6 bases from V and 2 bases from J; junction bases left unmatched: 4.

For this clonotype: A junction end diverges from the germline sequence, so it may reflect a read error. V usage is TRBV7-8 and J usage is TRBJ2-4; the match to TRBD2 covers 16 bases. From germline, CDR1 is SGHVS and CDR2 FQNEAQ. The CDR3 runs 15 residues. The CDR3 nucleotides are TGTGCCAGCAGCTCAACGGGGACTAGCGGGAGGGTGGGGGACTTC. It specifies CASSSTGTSGRVGDF.

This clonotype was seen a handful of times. The CDR3 sequence is CASSVTSGHSYEQYF. In DNA form, the CDR3 reads TGTGCCAGCAGCGTGACTAGCGGGCACTCCTACGAGCAGTACTTC. The V call is TRBV7-2, the J call TRBJ2-7; 10 positions agree with TRBD2. J gave up 0 bases and V 5 bases, and 4 bases lay outside the gene matches. The germline V gene encodes CDR1 SGHTA and CDR2 FQGNSA. This CDR3 has 15 amino acids.

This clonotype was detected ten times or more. CDR3 nucleotide sequence: TGCGCCAGCAGCTTGTTCGTCCAGGGGTTAGCCAAAAACATTCAGTACTTC. Translation gives CASSLFVQGLAKNIQYF. This sequence joins TRBV5-1 and TRBJ2-4; tentative D call: TRBD1 (6 bases). This CDR3 comprises 17 residues. CDR1 and CDR2 from the germline V gene are SGHRS and YFSETQ. V gave up 1 base and J gave up 0 bases, with 14 bases separating them.

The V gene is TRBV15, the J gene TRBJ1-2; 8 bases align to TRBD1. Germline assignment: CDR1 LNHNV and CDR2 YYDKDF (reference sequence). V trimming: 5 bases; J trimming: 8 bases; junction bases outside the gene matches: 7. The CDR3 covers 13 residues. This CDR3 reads CATSAPGQAGYTF. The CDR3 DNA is TGTGCCACCAGCGCTCCGGGACAGGCAGGCTACACCTTC.

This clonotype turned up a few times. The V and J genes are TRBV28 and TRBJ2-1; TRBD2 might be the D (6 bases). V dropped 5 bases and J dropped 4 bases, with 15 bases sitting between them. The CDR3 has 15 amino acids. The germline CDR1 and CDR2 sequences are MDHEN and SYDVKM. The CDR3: CASSGTGGTYNEQFF. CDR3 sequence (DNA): TGTGCCAGCAGTGGGACGGGTGGGACTTACAATGAGCAGTTCTTC.